This T cell receptor (beta chain) was captured in a study of T cell responses to AZD1222 COVID-19 vaccine. Study-wide findings and caveats: Among those given AZD1222, only five or six were seropositive at baseline. Reportedly, nearly half of unique spike TCRs recognized epitopes outside B.1.351/B.1.1.7 mutations. Most donors were white British, females outnumbered males, and clonal diversity was possibly underestimated. Repertoire sampling was restricted to post-peak T cell response timepoints.

To note about this clone: Its antigen is unidentified.

In germline, CDR1 is MNHEY, CDR2 SVGAGI. Trimming shortened V by 7 bases and J by 2 bases, and 12 bases separated the two germline ends. This CDR3 comprises 13 residues. Using immunoSEQ multiplex PCR, the repertoire was profiled, and TCRdb retains in-frame clones only, with some absent. The data contain some 140,000 clones, 85% to 95% of them singletons. V is TRBV6-5 and J is TRBJ2-7; no clear D. This specimen was peripheral blood, taken 28 days after the second AZD1222 dose. This TCR was sampled from an adult who received the AZD1222 COVID-19 vaccine. The CDR3 nucleotides are TGTGCCAGCATAGAAAGAAACCCCTACGAGCAGTACTTC. Protein sequence: CASIERNPYEQYF.